The sequence of this T cell receptor (beta chain) was determined in a study of T cell changes during pregnancy in multiple sclerosis. Trimming took off 4 bases at V and 4 bases at J, with 9 bases between the two ends. From germline, CDR1 is SGHRS and CDR2 YFSETQ. This CDR3 comprises 12 residues. The protocol was immunoSEQ multiplex PCR, while the TCRdb copy is restricted to in-frame clones and leaves out a portion. The sample lists over 45,000 clones, about nine tenths occurring once. The source is a female donor in good health, enrolled as a control in a pregnancy study. The starting material was peripheral blood, obtained in the first trimester of pregnancy. The chain is built from TRBV5-1 and TRBJ2-7, with TRBD2 as a possible D gene (5 bases). The CDR3 sequence: CASSPGSYEQYF. The CDR3 DNA reads as TGCGCCAGCAGCCCGGGGTCATACGAGCAGTACTTC.